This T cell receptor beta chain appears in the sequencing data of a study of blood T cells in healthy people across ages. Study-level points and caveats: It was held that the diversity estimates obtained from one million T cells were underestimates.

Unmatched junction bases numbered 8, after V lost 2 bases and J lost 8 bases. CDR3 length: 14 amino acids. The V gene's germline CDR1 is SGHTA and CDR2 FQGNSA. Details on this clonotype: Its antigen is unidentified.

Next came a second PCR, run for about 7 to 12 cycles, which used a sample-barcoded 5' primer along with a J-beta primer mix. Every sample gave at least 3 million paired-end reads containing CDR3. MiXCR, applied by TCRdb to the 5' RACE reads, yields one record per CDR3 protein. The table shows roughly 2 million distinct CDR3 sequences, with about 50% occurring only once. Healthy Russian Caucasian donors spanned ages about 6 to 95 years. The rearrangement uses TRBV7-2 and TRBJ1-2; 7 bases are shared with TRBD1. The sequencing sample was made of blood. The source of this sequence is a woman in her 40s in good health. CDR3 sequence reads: CASSLRGDSLGYTF. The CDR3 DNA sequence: TGTGCCAGCAGCTTAAGAGGGGACAGTCTGGGCTACACCTTC.